Each of the 15 T cell receptor beta chains below was sequenced from the same sample in a study of cytomegalovirus exposure and HLA in healthy donors. This PCR relied on a set of 60 Vbeta primers and 13 Jbeta primers. The data were produced by immunoSEQ multiplex PCR, yet TCRdb's version contains in-frame clones alone and is incomplete. In the table there are 50,000 to 70,000 clones, 65% to 80% of which are singletons. Sequencing used PBMCs. These receptors came from a man aged 40-50 years in good health and CMV-seropositive.

CDR3 region: CASSADTRQETQYF. CDR3 bases: TGTGCCAGCAGCGCGGACACCCGCCAAGAGACCCAGTACTTC. This chain connects TRBV9 to TRBJ2-5; TRBD1 might be the D (5 bases). Trimming took off 3 bases at V and 1 base at J, with 10 bases between the two ends. There are 14 residues in the CDR3. The germline CDR1 and CDR2 sequences are SGDLS and YYNGEE.

The rearrangement links TRBV6-6 to TRBJ1-6; D is unclear. The CDR3 is made up of 14 amino acids. Germline assignment: CDR1 MNHNY and CDR2 SVGAGI (reference sequence). Trimming took 0 bases from V and 8 from J, leaving 8 bases between them. CDR3 nucleotide sequence: TGTGCCAGCAGTTACTCAAGGCGGGATTCACCCCTCCACTTT. Translating it yields CASSYSRRDSPLHF.

This clone was seen only a few times. The V call is TRBV11-3, the J call TRBJ2-3, with D perhaps matching TRBD2 (6 bases). Germline values: CDR1 SGHNT, CDR2 YENEEA. V was clipped by 5 bases and J by 1 base, with 10 bases between them. The CDR3 is 14 residues long. The CDR3 DNA reads TGTGCCAGCAGCCCCGGGGGTGGCACAGATACGCAGTATTTT. Amino acids: CASSPGGGTDTQYF.

The chain combines TRBV10-1 with TRBJ2-7; the D is unclear. The V gene's germline CDR1 is WNHNN and CDR2 SYGVQD (reference sequence). V lost 6 bases, J lost 5 bases, and 8 bases lay in between. The length of the CDR3 is 11 residues. CDR3 in amino acids: CASRRLHEQYF. CDR3 DNA sequence: TGCGCCAGCAGGCGACTTCACGAGCAGTACTTC.

The chain combines TRBV21-1 with TRBJ1-1; the table's TRBD1 call for D was not verified on the DNA. TRBV21-1 is recorded as a pseudogene. The CDR3 sequence is 18 residues long. The CDR3 is CASSIHHTGGGNGTEAFF. In DNA form, the CDR3 reads TGTGCCAGCAGCATTCACCACACAGGGGGCGGTAATGGCACTGAAGCTTTCTTT.

J is TRBJ2-1 and V is TRBV7-8, with 12 nucleotides matching TRBD1. The V and J ends lost 4 bases and 9 bases, in that order; junction bases with no gene match: 7. The V gene's germline CDR1 is SGHVS and CDR2 FQNEAQ. There are 15 residues in the CDR3. In DNA, the CDR3 is TGTGCCAGCAGCTACCCTGGGACAGGGGGCAGTGAGCAGTTCTTC. It is translated as CASSYPGTGGSEQFF.

CDR3 DNA sequence: TGTGCCAGCAGCTTAATACAGGGGGGCGAGCAGTACTTC. Protein sequence: CASSLIQGGEQYF. The J gene is TRBJ2-7, the V gene TRBV11-2; 8 bases align to TRBD1. This CDR3 is built from 13 residues. Trimming removed 2 bases from V and 6 bases from J; junction bases left unmatched: 3. Germline CDR1 and CDR2: SGHAT and FQNNGV.

This chain links TRBV6-6 with TRBJ1-4; TRBD1 matches 7 bases. The CDR3 has 14 residues. With 5 bases clipped from V and 3 bases from J, the junction kept 3 bases outside the gene matches. The germline CDR1 and CDR2 sequences are MNHNY and SVGAGI (reference sequence). CDR3 region: CASSIGQANEKLFF. The DNA of the CDR3 is TGTGCCAGCAGTATAGGACAGGCTAATGAAAAACTGTTTTTT.

In DNA, the CDR3 is TGTGCCAGCAGTGGCCGACGGGACACATCCTACGAGCAGTACTTC. Translated, it gives CASSGRRDTSYEQYF. This chain connects TRBV6-4 to TRBJ2-7, with D tentatively TRBD1 (6 bases). This CDR3 contains 15 residues. CDR1 is MRHNA and CDR2 is SNTAGT in the germline V gene. Trimming cost V 4 bases and J 1 base, with 14 bases left between them.

The V gene is TRBV18, the J gene TRBJ2-5; D is unresolved. The CDR3 contains 13 residues. Germline V lookup: CDR1 KGHSH, CDR2 LQKENI. The V gene lost 2 bases and the J gene lost 3 bases, with 7 bases spanning the gap. The CDR3 protein is CASSPGRKETQYF. The CDR3, as DNA: TGTGCCAGCTCACCAGGCAGGAAAGAGACCCAGTACTTC. The whole variable domain, remainder taken from reference TRBV18 and TRBJ2-5, is NAGVMQNPRHLVRRRGQEARLRCSPMKGHSHVYWYRQLPEEGLKFMVYLQKENIIDESGMPKERFSAEFPKEGPSILRIQQVVRGDSAAYFCASSPGRKETQYFGPGTRLLVL.

The chain is built from TRBV4-1 and TRBJ2-3; 7 bases map to TRBD2. The length of the CDR3 is 18 residues. The V gene's germline CDR1 is MGHRA and CDR2 YSYEKL. After removal of 0 bases from V and 6 bases from J, the junction contained 15 bases not matched to a gene. The CDR3 region is CASSQEFGQGGTRDTQYF. As DNA, the CDR3 is TGCGCCAGCAGCCAAGAGTTTGGCCAGGGAGGGACGAGGGATACGCAGTATTTT.

The chain uses TRBV5-1 and TRBJ1-1; 12 bases are shared with TRBD1. Trimming cost V 3 bases and J 6 bases; bases outside gene matches: 9. CDR1 is SGHRS, CDR2 YFSETQ, per germline. The CDR3 extends over 16 amino acids. The CDR3 DNA reads as TGCGCCAGCAGCTCCCGGGACAGGGGGCGTATCGCTGAAGCTTTCTTT. It encodes CASSSRDRGRIAEAFF.

The CDR3 region is CASSVARTGFNEQFF. CDR3 DNA: TGTGCCAGCAGCGTAGCTCGGACAGGGTTCAATGAGCAGTTCTTC. The rearrangement joins TRBV9 to TRBJ2-1, with 8 bases matching TRBD1. Germline V CDR1 and CDR2: SGDLS, YYNGEE. J was trimmed by 6 bases and V by 0 bases; bases with no gene match: 5. The CDR3 has 15 amino acids.

The gene calls are TRBV5-8 and TRBJ1-5; D perhaps matches TRBD1 (6 bases). V lost 2 bases, J lost 0 bases, and 18 bases lay in between. The V gene's germline CDR1 is SGHTS and CDR2 YDEGEE. CDR3 length: 18 amino acids. The CDR3 reads CASSLAPGQQNSNQPQHF. In DNA form, the CDR3 reads TGTGCCAGCAGCTTAGCCCCGGGACAACAAAATAGCAATCAGCCCCAGCATTTT.

The genes are TRBV4-2 and TRBJ2-3; 9 nucleotides line up with TRBD2. The germline V gene has CDR1 LGHNA and CDR2 YNFKEQ. This CDR3 has 16 amino acids. Unmatched junction bases numbered 3, after V lost 0 bases and J lost 2 bases. The CDR3 sequence: CASSQEERGATDTQYF. DNA for the CDR3: TGTGCCAGCAGCCAAGAGGAGCGGGGGGCCACAGATACGCAGTATTTT.